This TCR beta chain was recorded in a study of identical twins. Study-wide findings and caveats: Abundant beta clonotypes from cord blood had fewer insertions, unlike memory repertoires, which showed none.

In its sample, this clonotype was seen a few times. Antigen specificity is unknown. TCRdb passed the 5' RACE reads through MiXCR, listing each CDR3 protein once. The data show about 1.7 million distinct CDR3 sequences, less than 40% seen once. The source material was cord blood. The sequence was obtained from a newborn girl in good health.

The CDR3 nucleotides read TGTGCCAGCAGATTAATGATAGCCAAAAACATTCAGTACTTC. It encodes CASRLMIAKNIQYF. V and J are TRBV2 and TRBJ2-4; no clear D gene. CDR3 length: 14 amino acids. From germline, CDR1 is SNHLY and CDR2 FYNNEI. V lost 6 bases to trimming and J lost 0 bases, with 9 bases between them.